One sample yielded the 11 T cell receptor beta chains listed below, sequenced in a study of T cell changes during pregnancy in multiple sclerosis. TCRdb's table, derived via immunoSEQ multiplex PCR, lists solely in-frame clones and lacks some. Of 100,000 or so clones listed, roughly 94% are singletons. The sample in question was peripheral blood, obtained after pregnancy. The origin of the receptors is a female donor in good health, enrolled as a control in a pregnancy study.

CDR3 coding DNA: TGTGCCAGCAGCTTGGGAGGCGGGGGCTCAGAGACCCAGTACTTC. It codes for CASSLGGGGSETQYF. The V call is TRBV5-4, the J call TRBJ2-5; tentatively, D is TRBD2 (7 bases). CDR3 length equals 15 residues. Germline-derived CDR1 and CDR2 are SGHNT and YYREEE (reference sequence). V was pared by 0 bases and J by 4 bases, with 13 bases between.

This chain links TRBV7-8 with TRBJ1-5, with 7 bases matching TRBD1. Germline V gene data show CDR1 as SGHVS and CDR2 as FQNEAQ. Unmatched junction bases numbered 13, after V lost 4 bases and J lost 4 bases. CDR3 length: 17 residues. The CDR3 DNA reads TGTGCCAGCAGCTCAGACAGGGCAACCCTTGGGAATCAGCCCCAGCATTTT. This gives the protein CASSSDRATLGNQPQHF.

This rearrangement joins TRBV13 to TRBJ2-7, with D possibly TRBD2 on 6 matching bases. Trimming removed 4 bases at V and 7 bases at J, with 11 bases between. Germline CDR1 is PRHDT and CDR2 is FYEKMQ (reference sequence). This CDR3 has 12 residues. The CDR3 DNA is TGTGCCAGCAGCTCGGAGGGTGGAGAGCAGTACTTC. Protein: CASSSEGGEQYF.

This rearrangement joins TRBV15 to TRBJ2-7; D is possibly TRBD1 (6 bases). V lost 1 base and J lost 0, with 13 bases in between. The CDR3 consists of 16 residues. Looked up from germline, CDR1 is LNHNV and CDR2 is YYDKDF (reference sequence). CDR3 DNA sequence: TGTGCCACCAGCAGAGCCCGGGACACCTTCTCCTACGAGCAGTACTTC. Encoded protein: CATSRARDTFSYEQYF.

This chain joins TRBV11-2 and TRBJ2-1; the match to TRBD2 covers 12 bases. Germline V gives CDR1 SGHAT, CDR2 FQNNGV. J was trimmed by 6 bases and V by 0 bases; bases with no gene match: 3. The CDR3 runs to 16 residues. The CDR3 DNA is TGTGCCAGCAGCTTAGACGGACTAGCGGGGAGCAATGAGCAGTTCTTC. It encodes CASSLDGLAGSNEQFF.

The chain recombines TRBV2 with TRBJ1-5; tentative D call: TRBD1 (6 bases). Germline V gives CDR1 SNHLY, CDR2 FYNNEI. This CDR3 contains 12 residues. Trimming pared 2 bases from V and 8 bases from J, leaving 7 bases between. DNA of the CDR3: TGTGCCAGCAGTGAAAGGGGGAAGCCCCAGCATTTT. It translates to CASSERGKPQHF.

The chain combines TRBV2 with TRBJ1-4; D perhaps matches TRBD1 (6 bases). The V gene lost 6 bases and the J gene lost 7 bases, with 18 bases spanning the gap. CDR3 size: 15 residues. CDR1 and CDR2 from the germline V gene are SNHLY and FYNNEI. CDR3 in amino acids: CASSPTGLNGEKLFF. The CDR3 DNA reads TGTGCCAGCAGCCCCACAGGGCTAAACGGTGAAAAACTGTTTTTT.

The J gene is TRBJ2-1, the V gene TRBV10-2; 8 bases agree with TRBD2. The CDR3 has 14 residues. Germline lookup yields CDR1 WSHSY and CDR2 SAAADI. Trimming removed 2 bases from V and 13 bases from J; junction bases left unmatched: 10. This CDR3 is CASSEPGLAPKQFF. The CDR3 region has the DNA TGCGCCAGCAGTGAGCCTGGACTAGCTCCAAAACAGTTCTTC.

The rearrangement uses TRBV5-1 and TRBJ1-1; 8 bases are shared with TRBD1. V trimming: 2 bases; J trimming: 4 bases; junction bases outside the gene matches: 7. The CDR3 has 15 residues. The germline gives CDR1 SGHRS, CDR2 YFSETQ. The CDR3 sequence: CASSFQGALSTEAFF. The CDR3 coding sequence is TGCGCCAGCAGCTTTCAGGGGGCCTTGAGCACTGAAGCTTTCTTT. Variable domain in full (rest from reference TRBV5-1 and TRBJ1-1): KAGVTQTPRYLIKTRGQQVTLSCSPISGHRSVSWYQQTPGQGLQFLFEYFSETQRNKGNFPGRFSGRQFSNSRSEMNVSTLELGDSALYLCASSFQGALSTEAFFGQGTRLTVV.

The chain recombines TRBV7-9 with TRBJ2-7, with a weak D call TRBD1 (6 bases). CDR1 and CDR2 (germline): SEHNR, FQNEAQ (reference sequence). V was clipped by 8 bases and J by 4 bases, with 12 bases between them. CDR3 length: 12 residues. The CDR3 nucleotides read TGTGCCAGCCGGCAGGGGACGTACGAGCAGTACTTC. This gives the protein CASRQGTYEQYF.

V is TRBV5-1 and J is TRBJ2-2; 16 bases map to TRBD2. This CDR3 has 18 amino acids. The V gene's germline CDR1 is SGHRS and CDR2 YFSETQ. The ends lost 9 bases at V and 3 bases at J; junction bases unmatched: 11. CDR3 amino acids: CATTLGTSGRAYTGELFF. CDR3 nucleotide sequence: TGCGCCACCACGCTTGGGACTAGCGGGAGGGCCTACACCGGGGAGCTGTTTTTT.